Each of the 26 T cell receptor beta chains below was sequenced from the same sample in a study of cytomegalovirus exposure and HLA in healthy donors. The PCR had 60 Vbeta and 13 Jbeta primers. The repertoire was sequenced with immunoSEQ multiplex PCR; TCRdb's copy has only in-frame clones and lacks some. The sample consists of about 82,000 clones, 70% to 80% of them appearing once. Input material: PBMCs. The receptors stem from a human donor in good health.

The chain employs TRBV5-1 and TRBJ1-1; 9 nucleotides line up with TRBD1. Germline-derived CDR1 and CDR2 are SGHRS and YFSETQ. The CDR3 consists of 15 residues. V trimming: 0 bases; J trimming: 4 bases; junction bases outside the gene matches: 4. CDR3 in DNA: TGCGCCAGCAGCTTGGGACAGGGGGGGGGCACTGAAGCTTTCTTT. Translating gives CASSLGQGGGTEAFF. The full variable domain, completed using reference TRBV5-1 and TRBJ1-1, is KAGVTQTPRYLIKTRGQQVTLSCSPISGHRSVSWYQQTPGQGLQFLFEYFSETQRNKGNFPGRFSGRQFSNSRSEMNVSTLELGDSALYLCASSLGQGGGTEAFFGQGTRLTVV.

CDR3 nucleotides: TGTGCCAGTAGTATCCGGGGAGTTAGCTCTGGGGCCAACGTCCTGACTTTC. Translation: CASSIRGVSSGANVLTF. The chain joins TRBV19 to TRBJ2-6; the D gene is possibly TRBD2 (5 bases). Germline-derived CDR1 and CDR2 are LNHDA and SQIVND (reference sequence). V lost 3 bases, J lost 0 bases, and 12 bases lay in between. CDR3 length equals 17 residues.

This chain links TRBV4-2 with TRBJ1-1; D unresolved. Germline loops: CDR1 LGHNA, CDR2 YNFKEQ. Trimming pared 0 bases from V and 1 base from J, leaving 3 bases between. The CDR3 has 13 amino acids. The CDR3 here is CASSQDRNTEAFF. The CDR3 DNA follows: TGTGCCAGCAGCCAAGATAGGAACACTGAAGCTTTCTTT.

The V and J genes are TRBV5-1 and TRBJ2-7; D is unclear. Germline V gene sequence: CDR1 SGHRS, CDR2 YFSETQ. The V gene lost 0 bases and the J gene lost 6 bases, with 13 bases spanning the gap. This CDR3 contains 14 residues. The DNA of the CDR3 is TGCGCCAGCAGCTTGGGAGACACCTCCGGCGAGCAGTACTTC. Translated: CASSLGDTSGEQYF.

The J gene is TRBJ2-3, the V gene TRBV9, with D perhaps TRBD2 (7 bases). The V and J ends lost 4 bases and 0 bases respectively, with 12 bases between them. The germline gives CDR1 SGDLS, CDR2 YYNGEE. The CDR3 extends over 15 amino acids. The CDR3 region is CASSSTGGSTDTQYF. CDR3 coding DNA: TGTGCCAGCAGCAGCACGGGGGGCAGCACAGATACGCAGTATTTT.

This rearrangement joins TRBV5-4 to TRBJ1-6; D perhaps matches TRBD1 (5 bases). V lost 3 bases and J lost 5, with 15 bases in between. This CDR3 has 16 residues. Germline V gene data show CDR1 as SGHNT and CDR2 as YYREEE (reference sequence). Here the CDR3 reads CASSSQVGLNNSPLHF. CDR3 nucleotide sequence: TGTGCCAGCAGCTCCCAAGTGGGACTAAATAATTCACCCCTCCACTTT.

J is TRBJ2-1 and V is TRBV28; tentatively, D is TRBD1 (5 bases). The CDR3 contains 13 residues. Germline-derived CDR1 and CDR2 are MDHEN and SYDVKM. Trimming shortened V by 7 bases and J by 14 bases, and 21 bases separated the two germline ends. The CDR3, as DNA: TGTGCCAGCATCGACGGGTCGACAGATCGTAAGTTCTTC. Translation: CASIDGSTDRKFF.

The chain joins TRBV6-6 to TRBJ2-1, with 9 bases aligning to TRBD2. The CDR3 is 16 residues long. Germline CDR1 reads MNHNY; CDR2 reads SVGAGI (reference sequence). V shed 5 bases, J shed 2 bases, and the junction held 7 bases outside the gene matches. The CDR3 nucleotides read TGTGCCAGCAGTAAACTGGTAGCGGGGGCCTACAATGAGCAGTTCTTC. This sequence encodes CASSKLVAGAYNEQFF.

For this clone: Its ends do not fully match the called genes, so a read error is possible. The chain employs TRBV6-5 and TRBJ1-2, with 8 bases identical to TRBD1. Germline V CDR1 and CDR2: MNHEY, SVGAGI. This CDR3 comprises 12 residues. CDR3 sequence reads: CASSARGHGYPF. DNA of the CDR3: TGTGCCAGCAGTGCCAGGGGGCATGGCTACCCCTTC.

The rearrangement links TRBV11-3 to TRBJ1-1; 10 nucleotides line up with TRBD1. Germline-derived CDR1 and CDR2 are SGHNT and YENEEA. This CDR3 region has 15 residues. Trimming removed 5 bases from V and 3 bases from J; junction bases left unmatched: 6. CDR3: CASSPGTGEDTEAFF. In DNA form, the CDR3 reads TGTGCCAGCAGCCCCGGGACAGGGGAAGACACTGAAGCTTTCTTT.

CDR3 protein: CASSPTGTTLADTQYF. As DNA, the CDR3 is TGTGCCAGCAGCCCAACAGGGACCACATTAGCGGATACGCAGTATTTT. The V gene is TRBV5-4, the J gene TRBJ2-3; D is possibly TRBD1 (6 bases). V lost 4 bases and J 6 bases, leaving 21 bases between the germline ends. Germline CDR1 SGHNT, CDR2 YYREEE (reference sequence). CDR3 length equals 16 residues.

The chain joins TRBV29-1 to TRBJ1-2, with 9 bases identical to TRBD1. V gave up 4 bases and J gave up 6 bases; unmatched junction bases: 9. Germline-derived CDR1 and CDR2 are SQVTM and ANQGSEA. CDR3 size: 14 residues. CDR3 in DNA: TGCAGCGTTGCCTACAGGGGGCGCTCGGATGGCTACACCTTC. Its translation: CSVAYRGRSDGYTF.

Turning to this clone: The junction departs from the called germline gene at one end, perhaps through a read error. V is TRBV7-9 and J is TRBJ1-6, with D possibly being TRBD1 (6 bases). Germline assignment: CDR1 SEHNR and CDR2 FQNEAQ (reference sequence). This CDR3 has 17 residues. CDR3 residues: CSSSALYTGLEHSPLHF. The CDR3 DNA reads TGTTCCAGCAGCGCGCTTTATACAGGGTTAGAGCATTCACCCCTCCACTTT.

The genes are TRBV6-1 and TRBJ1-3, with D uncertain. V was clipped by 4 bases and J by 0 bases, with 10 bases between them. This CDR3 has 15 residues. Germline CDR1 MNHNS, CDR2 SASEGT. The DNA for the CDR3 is TGTGCCAGCAGTGGTTTGCGAAACTCTGGAAACACCATATATTTT. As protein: CASSGLRNSGNTIYF.

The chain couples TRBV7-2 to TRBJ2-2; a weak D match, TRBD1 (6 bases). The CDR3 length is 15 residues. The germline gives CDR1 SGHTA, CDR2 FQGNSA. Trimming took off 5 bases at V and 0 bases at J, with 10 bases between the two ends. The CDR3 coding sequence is TGTGCCAGCAGCCAGCAGGGGACGAACACCGGGGAGCTGTTTTTT. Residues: CASSQQGTNTGELFF. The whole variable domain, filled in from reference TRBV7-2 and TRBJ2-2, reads GAGVSQSPSNKVTEKGKDVELRCDPISGHTALYWYRQSLGQGLEFLIYFQGNSAPDKSGLPSDRFSAERTGGSVSTLTIQRTQQEDSAVYLCASSQQGTNTGELFFGEGSRLTVL.

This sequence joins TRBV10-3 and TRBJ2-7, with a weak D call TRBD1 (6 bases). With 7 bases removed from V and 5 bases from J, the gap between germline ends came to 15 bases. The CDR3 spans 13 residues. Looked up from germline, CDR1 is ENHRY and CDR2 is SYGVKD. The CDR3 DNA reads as TGTGCCATCACCCCAGGGGCCTTCCACGAGCAGTACTTC. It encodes CAITPGAFHEQYF.

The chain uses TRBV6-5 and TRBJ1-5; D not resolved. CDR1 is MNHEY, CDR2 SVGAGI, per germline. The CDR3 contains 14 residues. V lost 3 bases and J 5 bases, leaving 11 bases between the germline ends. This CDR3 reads CASSYRKADQPQHF. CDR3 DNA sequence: TGTGCCAGCAGTTATCGCAAAGCTGATCAGCCCCAGCATTTT.

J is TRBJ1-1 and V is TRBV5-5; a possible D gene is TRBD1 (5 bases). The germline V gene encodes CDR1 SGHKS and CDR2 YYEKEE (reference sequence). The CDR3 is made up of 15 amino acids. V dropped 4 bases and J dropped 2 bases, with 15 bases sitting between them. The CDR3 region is CASSPRGGINTEAFF. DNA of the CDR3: TGTGCCAGCAGCCCTCGGGGGGGTATTAACACTGAAGCTTTCTTT.

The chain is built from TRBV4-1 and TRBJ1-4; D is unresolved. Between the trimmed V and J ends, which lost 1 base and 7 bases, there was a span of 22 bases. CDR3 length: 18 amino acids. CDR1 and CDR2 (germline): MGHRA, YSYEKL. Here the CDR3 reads CASSQGRNAKWNGEKLFF. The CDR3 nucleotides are TGCGCCAGCAGCCAAGGGCGGAACGCAAAATGGAACGGTGAAAAACTGTTTTTT.

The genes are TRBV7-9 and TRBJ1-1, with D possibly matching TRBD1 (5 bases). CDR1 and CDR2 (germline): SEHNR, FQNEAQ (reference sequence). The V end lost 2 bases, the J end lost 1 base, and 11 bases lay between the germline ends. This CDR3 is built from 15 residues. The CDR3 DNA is TGTGCCAGCAGCTTACTAGGGGCCCGGAACACTGAAGCTTTCTTT. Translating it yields CASSLLGARNTEAFF.

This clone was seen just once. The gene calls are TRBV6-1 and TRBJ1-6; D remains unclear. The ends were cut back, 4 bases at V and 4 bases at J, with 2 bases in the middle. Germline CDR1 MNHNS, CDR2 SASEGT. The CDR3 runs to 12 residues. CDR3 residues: CASSAYNSPLHF. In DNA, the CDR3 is TGTGCCAGCAGTGCTTATAATTCACCCCTCCACTTT.

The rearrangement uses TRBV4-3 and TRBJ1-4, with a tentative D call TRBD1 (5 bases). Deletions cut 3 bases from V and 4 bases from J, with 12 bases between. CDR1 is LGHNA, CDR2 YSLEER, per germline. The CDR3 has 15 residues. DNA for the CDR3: TGCGCCAGCAGCCAGGGGCGCGGGGTTAATGAAAAACTGTTTTTT. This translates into CASSQGRGVNEKLFF.

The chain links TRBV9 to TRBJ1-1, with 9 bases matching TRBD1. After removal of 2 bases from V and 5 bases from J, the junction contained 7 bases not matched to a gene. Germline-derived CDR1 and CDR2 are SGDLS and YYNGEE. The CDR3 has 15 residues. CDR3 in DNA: TGTGCCAGCAGCGTTTCCGGGACAGGGAGGACTGAAGCTTTCTTT. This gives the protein CASSVSGTGRTEAFF. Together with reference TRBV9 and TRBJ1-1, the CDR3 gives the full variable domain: DSGVTQTPKHLITATGQRVTLRCSPRSGDLSVYWYQQSLDQGLQFLIQYYNGEERAKGNILERFSAQQFPDLHSELNLSSLELGDSALYFCASSVSGTGRTEAFFGQGTRLTVV.

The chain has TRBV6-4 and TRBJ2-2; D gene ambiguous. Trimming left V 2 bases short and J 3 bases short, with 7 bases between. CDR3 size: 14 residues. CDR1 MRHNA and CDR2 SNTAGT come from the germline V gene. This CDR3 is CASSDGSDTGELFF. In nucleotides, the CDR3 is TGTGCCAGCAGTGACGGTTCGGACACCGGGGAGCTGTTTTTT.

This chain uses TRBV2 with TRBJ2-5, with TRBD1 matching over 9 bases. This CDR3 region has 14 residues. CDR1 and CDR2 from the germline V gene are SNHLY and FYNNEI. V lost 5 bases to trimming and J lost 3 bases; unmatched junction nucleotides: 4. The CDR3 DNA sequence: TGTGCCAGCAGTATGAGGACAGGGGAAGAGACCCAGTACTTC. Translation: CASSMRTGEETQYF.

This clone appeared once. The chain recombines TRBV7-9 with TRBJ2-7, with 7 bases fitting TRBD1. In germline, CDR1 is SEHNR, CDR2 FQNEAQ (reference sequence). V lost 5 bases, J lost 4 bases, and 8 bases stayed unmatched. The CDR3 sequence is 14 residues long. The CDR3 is CASSPTGFRYEQYF. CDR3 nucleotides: TGTGCCAGCAGCCCGACAGGGTTTCGGTACGAGCAGTACTTC.